The clone carrying this T cell receptor (beta chain) was recorded at least ten times. Its target is not known. The read ends 3 residues early relative to the CDR3; the germline J gene fills the gap. The data were obtained in a study of T cell clonality in common variable immunodeficiency. Notes on the study in general: T cell subpopulation sequencing would be needed to explain CVID clonality. Common variable immunodeficiency TCR beta sequences reportedly had fewer deletions and N-nucleotide insertions. Compared with healthy controls, CVID subjects showed increased TCRbeta clonality, mostly in about a third.

Between the trimmed V and J ends, which lost 2 bases and 7 bases, there was a span of 9 bases. This CDR3 has 13 residues. The germline CDR1 and CDR2 sequences are SGHTA and FQGNSA. The method was immunoSEQ multiplex PCR; TCRdb's version includes in-frame clones alone and lacks a portion of them. The sample lists about 52,000 clones, none appearing once, the ten largest making up about 1.8%. Blood samples were heparinized, 5 to 8 ml per donor. The chain is built from TRBV7-2 and TRBJ2-1, with D perhaps TRBD2 (6 bases). The receptor was derived from a person between 18 and 75 years old in good health. Sequenced material: peripheral blood mononuclear cells. The covered CDR3 bases are TGTGCCAGCAGCTTAAGGAGGGGAAATGAG. Its protein is CASSLRRGNE. The CDR3, in full, reads CASSLRRGNEQFF.